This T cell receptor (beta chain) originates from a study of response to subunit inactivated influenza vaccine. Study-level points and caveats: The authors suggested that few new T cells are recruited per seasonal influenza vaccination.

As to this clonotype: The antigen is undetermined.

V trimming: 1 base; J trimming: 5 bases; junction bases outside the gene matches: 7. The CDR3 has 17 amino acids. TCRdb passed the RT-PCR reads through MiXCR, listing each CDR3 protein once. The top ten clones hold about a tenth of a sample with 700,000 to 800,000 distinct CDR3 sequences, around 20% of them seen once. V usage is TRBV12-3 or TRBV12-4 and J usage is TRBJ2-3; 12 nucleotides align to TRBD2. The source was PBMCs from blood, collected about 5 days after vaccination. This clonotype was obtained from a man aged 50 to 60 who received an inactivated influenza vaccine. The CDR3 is CASSLVAGLAGQDTQYF. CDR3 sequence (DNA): TGTGCCAGCAGTTTAGTAGCAGGACTAGCGGGGCAAGATACGCAGTATTTT.